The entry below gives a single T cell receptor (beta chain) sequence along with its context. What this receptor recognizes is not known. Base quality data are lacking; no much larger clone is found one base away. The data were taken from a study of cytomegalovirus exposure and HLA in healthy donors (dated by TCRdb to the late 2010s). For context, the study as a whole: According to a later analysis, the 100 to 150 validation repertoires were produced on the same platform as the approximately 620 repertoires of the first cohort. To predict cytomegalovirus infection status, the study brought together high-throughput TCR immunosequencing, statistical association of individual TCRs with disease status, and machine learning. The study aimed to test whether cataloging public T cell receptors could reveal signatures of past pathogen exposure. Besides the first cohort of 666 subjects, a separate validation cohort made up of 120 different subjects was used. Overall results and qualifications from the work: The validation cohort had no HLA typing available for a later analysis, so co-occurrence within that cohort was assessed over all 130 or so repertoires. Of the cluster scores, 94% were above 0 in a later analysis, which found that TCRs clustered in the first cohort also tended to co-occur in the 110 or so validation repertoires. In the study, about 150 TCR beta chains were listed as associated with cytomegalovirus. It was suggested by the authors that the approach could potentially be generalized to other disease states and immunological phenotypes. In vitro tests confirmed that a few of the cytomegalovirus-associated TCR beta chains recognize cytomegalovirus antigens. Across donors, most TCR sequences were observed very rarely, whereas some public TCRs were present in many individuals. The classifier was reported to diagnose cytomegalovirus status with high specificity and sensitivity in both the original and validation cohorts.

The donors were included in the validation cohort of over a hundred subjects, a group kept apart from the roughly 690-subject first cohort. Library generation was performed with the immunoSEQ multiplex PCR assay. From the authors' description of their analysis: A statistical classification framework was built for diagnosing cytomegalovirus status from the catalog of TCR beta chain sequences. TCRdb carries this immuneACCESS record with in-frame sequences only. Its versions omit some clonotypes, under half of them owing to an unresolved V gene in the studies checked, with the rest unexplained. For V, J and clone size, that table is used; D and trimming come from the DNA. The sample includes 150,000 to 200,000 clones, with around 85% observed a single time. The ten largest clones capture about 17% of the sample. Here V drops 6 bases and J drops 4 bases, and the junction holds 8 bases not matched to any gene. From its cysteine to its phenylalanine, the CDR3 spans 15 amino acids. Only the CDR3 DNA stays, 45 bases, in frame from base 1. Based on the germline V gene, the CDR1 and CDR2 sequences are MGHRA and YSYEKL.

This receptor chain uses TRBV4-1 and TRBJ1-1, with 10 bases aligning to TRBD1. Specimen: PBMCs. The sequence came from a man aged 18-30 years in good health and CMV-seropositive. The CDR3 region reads CASRPTGGWGTEAFF. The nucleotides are TGCGCCAGCAGACCGACAGGGGGCTGGGGCACTGAAGCTTTCTTT.